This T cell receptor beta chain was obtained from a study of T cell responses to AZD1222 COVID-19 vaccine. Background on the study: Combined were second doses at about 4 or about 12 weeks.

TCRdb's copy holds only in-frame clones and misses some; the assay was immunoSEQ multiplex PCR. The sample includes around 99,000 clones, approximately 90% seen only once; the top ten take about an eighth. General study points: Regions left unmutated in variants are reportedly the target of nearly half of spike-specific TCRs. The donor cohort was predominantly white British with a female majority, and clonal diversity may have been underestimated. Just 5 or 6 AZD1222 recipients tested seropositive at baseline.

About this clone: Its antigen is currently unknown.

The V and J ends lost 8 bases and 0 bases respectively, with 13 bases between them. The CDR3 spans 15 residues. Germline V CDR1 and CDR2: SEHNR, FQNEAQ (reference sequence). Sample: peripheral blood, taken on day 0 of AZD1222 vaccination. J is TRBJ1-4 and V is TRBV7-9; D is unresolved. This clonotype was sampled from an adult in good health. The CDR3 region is CASGPNIATNEKLFF. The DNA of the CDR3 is TGTGCCAGCGGTCCGAACATAGCAACTAATGAAAAACTGTTTTTT.